The 19 T cell receptor beta chains given below trace back to one sample, sequenced in a study of cytomegalovirus exposure and HLA in healthy donors. In the PCR, 60 Vbeta and 13 Jbeta primers were used. The method was immunoSEQ multiplex PCR; TCRdb's version includes in-frame clones alone and lacks a portion of them. The repertoire consists of over 150,000 clones, with about 65% occurring once and the leading ten covering 3.5% to 5.5%. Material: PBMCs. Source of these receptors: a woman aged 18-35 years in good health and CMV-seropositive.

This clone was seen more than once but under ten times. The rearrangement joins TRBV29-1 to TRBJ2-3; D gene ambiguous. The CDR3 contains 10 residues. Between the trimmed V and J ends, which lost 4 bases and 6 bases, there was a span of 5 bases. Germline CDR1 and CDR2: SQVTM and ANQGSEA. The CDR3: CSVAADTQYF. Here the CDR3 DNA reads TGCAGCGTTGCCGCGGATACGCAGTATTTT.

The V call is TRBV6-1, the J call TRBJ2-7; D is unclear. V was pared by 1 base and J by 3 bases, with 10 bases between. Germline-derived CDR1 and CDR2 are MNHNS and SASEGT. The CDR3 consists of 14 residues. DNA of the CDR3: TGTGCCAGCAGTGAAGGGTTTGGAGTCTACGAGCAGTACTTC. It specifies CASSEGFGVYEQYF.

The genes are TRBV18 and TRBJ1-1, with TRBD1 as a possible D gene (6 bases). CDR1 and CDR2 from the germline V gene are KGHSH and LQKENI. There are 16 residues in the CDR3. V lost 2 bases and J lost 0, with 13 bases in between. CDR3: CASSPGLQGLNTEAFF. The CDR3 DNA reads TGTGCCAGCTCACCAGGACTTCAGGGGTTGAACACTGAAGCTTTCTTT.

The chain couples TRBV5-6 to TRBJ2-1; possible D gene TRBD2, 6 bases. The CDR3 totals 16 residues. V was cut by 3 bases and J by 9 bases, with 22 bases left in between. Germline CDR1 is SGHDT and CDR2 is YYEEEE. CDR3 sequence reads: CASSYFRLAVGGEQFF. CDR3 in DNA: TGTGCCAGCAGCTATTTCCGGTTGGCGGTCGGGGGTGAGCAGTTCTTC.

This chain connects TRBV7-2 to TRBJ1-1; the D gene is possibly TRBD1 (6 bases). V lost 7 bases and J 1 base, leaving 16 bases between the germline ends. The CDR3 consists of 15 residues. The germline V gene encodes CDR1 SGHTA and CDR2 FQGNSA. CDR3 sequence (DNA): TGTGCCAGCATGATAGGGGGGGCGAGGAACACTGAAGCTTTCTTT. Its protein is CASMIGGARNTEAFF.

The CDR3 coding sequence is TGTGCCACCGCCCCGGGACTAGCGGGAGGGCCCTACAATGAGCAGTTCTTC. This sequence encodes CATAPGLAGGPYNEQFF. The chain has TRBV25-1 and TRBJ2-1; 16 bases fit TRBD2. Per germline, CDR1 MGHDK and CDR2 SYGVNS. Losses at the gene ends were 10 bases for V and 2 bases for J; bases not matched to a gene: 8. The CDR3 spans 17 residues.

CDR3 amino acids: CASSLQGQPQHF. The CDR3 DNA reads TGTGCCAGCAGCCTCCAGGGTCAGCCCCAGCATTTT. This chain links TRBV7-6 with TRBJ1-5, with D possibly being TRBD1 (5 bases). This CDR3 region has 12 residues. V lost 5 bases and J 6 bases, leaving 8 bases between the germline ends. Germline V CDR1 and CDR2: SGHVS, FNYEAQ. The full variable domain, completed using reference TRBV7-6 and TRBJ1-5, is GAGVSQSPRYKVTKRGQDVALRCDPISGHVSLYWYRQALGQGPEFLTYFNYEAQQDKSGLPNDRFSAERPEGSISTLTIQRTEQRDSAMYRCASSLQGQPQHFGDGTRLSIL.

The V call is TRBV27, the J call TRBJ2-7, with TRBD1 matching 9 bases. Germline CDR1 MNHEY, CDR2 SMNVEV (reference sequence). The CDR3 has 14 residues. J was trimmed by 3 bases and V by 6 bases; bases with no gene match: 6. The CDR3 spells CASRPTGGIYEQYF. CDR3 DNA: TGTGCCAGCAGGCCGACAGGGGGTATCTACGAGCAGTACTTC.

This chain links TRBV15 with TRBJ2-7, with 7 bases matching TRBD2. The CDR3 contains 17 residues. Germline-derived CDR1 and CDR2 are LNHNV and YYDKDF (reference sequence). Losses at the gene ends were 0 bases for V and 6 bases for J; bases not matched to a gene: 14. In nucleotides, the CDR3 is TGTGCCACCAGCAGAGATCTCGGGAGGTGGACGAGCTCCGAGCAGTACTTC. Translating gives CATSRDLGRWTSSEQYF.

The chain carries TRBV2 and TRBJ1-2, with D possibly being TRBD1 (6 bases). Trimming left V 7 bases short and J 6 bases short, with 12 bases between. Germline assignment: CDR1 SNHLY and CDR2 FYNNEI. The length of the CDR3 is 12 residues. The CDR3 nucleotides are TGTGCCAGCAATACAGGGTTCGATGGCTACACCTTC. This encodes CASNTGFDGYTF.

The chain is built from TRBV23-1 and TRBJ1-3; TRBD1 is a possible D gene (5 bases). TRBV23-1 is assigned to the ORF class and has an uncertain function. This CDR3 spans 14 amino acids. V was clipped by 7 bases and J by 4 bases, with 14 bases between them. The DNA of the CDR3 is TGCGCCAGCACGCCCAGGGAGGTCGGAAACACCATATATTTT. Protein: CASTPREVGNTIYF.

This clone showed up just once. The rearrangement links TRBV29-1 to TRBJ2-7; D is undetermined. CDR1 is SQVTM and CDR2 is ANQGSEA in the germline V gene. Trimming shortened V by 6 bases and J by 4 bases, and 10 bases separated the two germline ends. The CDR3 runs to 11 residues. The DNA for the CDR3 is TGCAGCGTCCGTAGATCATACGAGCAGTACTTC. This translates into CSVRRSYEQYF.

This clone occurred a few times. A read error may account for a junction end that differs from germline. V is TRBV9 and J is TRBJ2-3; 14 bases align to TRBD2. The CDR3 sequence is 14 residues long. The germline CDR1 and CDR2 sequences are SGDLS and YYNGEE. CDR3 sequence reads: CASGTSGSTDTQYF. CDR3 bases: TGTGCCAGCGGGACTAGCGGGAGCACGGATACGCAGTATTTT. Looking up the rest from reference TRBV9 and TRBJ2-3 gives the full variable domain: DSGVTQTPKHLITATGQRVTLRCSPRSGDLSVYWYQQSLDQGLQFLIQYYNGEERAKGNILERFSAQQFPDLHSELNLSSLELGDSALYFCASGTSGSTDTQYFGPGTRLTVL.

The V gene is TRBV5-6, the J gene TRBJ2-2, with TRBD2 matching over 8 bases. In germline, CDR1 is SGHDT, CDR2 YYEEEE. The CDR3 spans 15 residues. The V gene end was trimmed by 4 bases and the J gene end by 6 bases; junction bases not matched to a gene: 8. CDR3 in DNA: TGTGCCAGCAGCCGGGTCGGGGGGGCTGCCGGGGAGCTGTTTTTT. Residues: CASSRVGGAAGELFF. Using reference TRBV5-6 and TRBJ2-2 for the parts outside the CDR3, the full variable domain is DAGVTQSPTHLIKTRGQQVTLRCSPKSGHDTVSWYQQALGQGPQFIFQYYEEEERQRGNFPDRFSGHQFPNYSSELNVNALLLGDSALYLCASSRVGGAAGELFFGEGSRLTVL.

The chain combines TRBV19 with TRBJ1-2; D is ambiguous. The CDR3 covers 11 residues. The V gene's germline CDR1 is LNHDA and CDR2 SQIVND (reference sequence). Trimming removed 5 bases from V and 6 bases from J, with 7 bases in between. The CDR3 DNA reads as TGTGCCAGTAGTTTCCGAGATGGCTACACCTTC. Translation: CASSFRDGYTF.

This clone was detected only once. The chain is built from TRBV9 and TRBJ2-1, with D uncertain. CDR1 SGDLS and CDR2 YYNGEE come from the germline V gene. CDR3 length equals 13 residues. V lost 3 bases to trimming and J lost 5 bases, with 9 bases between them. CDR3 coding DNA: TGTGCCAGCAGCGGATACCTAAACAATGAGCAGTTCTTC. Protein sequence: CASSGYLNNEQFF.

The chain combines TRBV19 with TRBJ2-7; 9 bases agree with TRBD2. V gave up 8 bases and J gave up 0 bases; unmatched junction bases: 5. The CDR3 spans 14 residues. The V gene's germline CDR1 is LNHDA and CDR2 SQIVND (reference sequence). In DNA form, the CDR3 reads TGTGCCAGTTCAAAGCGGGAGGCCTCCTACGAGCAGTACTTC. Translation: CASSKREASYEQYF.

The rearrangement uses TRBV11-1 and TRBJ2-5; the match to TRBD2 covers 9 bases. With V trimmed by 4 bases and J by 1 base, 1 base remained unmatched. Germline values: CDR1 SGHAT, CDR2 FQDESV (reference sequence). The CDR3 is 14 residues long. CDR3 sequence (DNA): TGTGCCAGCAGCTCGCGGGGGGGCCAAGAGACCCAGTACTTC. Protein sequence: CASSSRGGQETQYF.

This chain joins TRBV6-1 and TRBJ2-3, with D hard to call. This CDR3 region has 14 residues. In germline, CDR1 is MNHNS, CDR2 SASEGT. With 0 bases removed from V and 7 bases from J, the gap between germline ends came to 11 bases. The CDR3 region is CASSEAKAVNTQYF. The CDR3 nucleotides read TGTGCCAGCAGTGAAGCCAAGGCGGTGAATACGCAGTATTTT.